This TCR beta chain originates from a study of cytomegalovirus exposure and HLA in healthy donors. General study results and limits: The study labeled 164 TCR beta chains cytomegalovirus-associated. Using the classifier, cytomegalovirus status was reportedly diagnosed with high specificity and sensitivity. Later genetic work tied a missense DCLRE1C variant to beta-chain V and J trimming.

V shed 3 bases and J shed 1 base, with 10 bases lying between them. The CDR3 has 15 residues. Germline V gene sequence: CDR1 WSHSY, CDR2 SAAADI. This clone was counted a few times. The antigen remains undetermined. PCR used 60 Vbeta primers and 13 Jbeta primers. Sequencing used immunoSEQ multiplex PCR; TCRdb keeps in-frame clones, though not all of them. The data show under 100,000 clones, with 70% seen just once and over 12% held by the top ten. The chain has TRBV10-2 and TRBJ2-1; D is perhaps TRBD1 (5 bases). The receptor was isolated from a woman between 45 and 65 years old in good health and CMV-seropositive. The sample taken for sequencing was PBMCs. Written as DNA, the CDR3 is TGCGCCAGCAGTGAAGGGGTTAGTTCCTACAATGAGCAGTTCTTC. It specifies CASSEGVSSYNEQFF.